Presented here are 18 T cell receptor beta chains from one specimen sequenced in a study of response to subunit inactivated influenza vaccine. MiXCR, run by TCRdb on the RT-PCR reads, gives a single entry per CDR3 protein. The sample yields 450,000 to 700,000 distinct CDR3 sequences, about 15% seen once. The source material was PBMCs from blood, sampled about 12 days after vaccination. Receptors were obtained from a man aged 45-65 years who received an inactivated influenza vaccine.

The V and J genes are TRBV7-9 and TRBJ2-1; D not certain. Trimming took 1 base from V and 6 from J, leaving 7 bases between them. Germline CDR1 and CDR2: SEHNR and FQNEAQ (reference sequence). This CDR3 contains 13 residues. CDR3 residues: CASSLGSSNEQFF. For the CDR3, the DNA is TGTGCCAGCAGCTTAGGGAGCTCCAATGAGCAGTTCTTC.

This clonotype was seen a few times. This chain uses TRBV6-1 with TRBJ1-3; a weak D match, TRBD1 (6 bases). V was pared by 5 bases and J by 0 bases, with 17 bases between. The germline V gene has CDR1 MNHNS and CDR2 SASEGT. The CDR3 is made up of 17 amino acids. The CDR3 sequence is CASSPVGRTASGNTIYF. The CDR3 DNA reads TGTGCCAGCAGTCCCGTGGGGCGGACAGCCTCTGGAAACACCATATATTTT.

This clonotype was detected only a few times. The gene calls are TRBV15 and TRBJ2-5, with TRBD2 as a possible D gene (7 bases). CDR3 length: 16 amino acids. Looked up from germline, CDR1 is LNHNV and CDR2 is YYDKDF (reference sequence). Trimming took off 8 bases at V and 2 bases at J, with 21 bases between the two ends. The CDR3 DNA reads TGTGCCACCCTTAGTACAGGGAGGGGGGGACAAGAGACCCAGTACTTC. The encoded protein is CATLSTGRGGQETQYF.

This clonotype was seen repeatedly, ten times or more. The chain has TRBV3-1 and TRBJ2-1; 9 bases align to TRBD2. With V trimmed by 4 bases and J by 7 bases, 11 bases remained unmatched. Germline-derived CDR1 and CDR2 are LGHDT and YNNKEL (reference sequence). The CDR3 runs 16 residues. Here the CDR3 DNA reads TGTGCCAGCAGCCTACAGACTAGCGGAGCCAGTAATGAGCAGTTCTTC. Protein product: CASSLQTSGASNEQFF.

The sample holds a few counts of this clonotype. A much larger clone sits a single nucleotide away, making a read error possible. The chain carries TRBV11-2 and TRBJ2-7; D remains ambiguous. Germline-derived CDR1 and CDR2 are SGHAT and FQNNGV. CDR3 length: 11 residues. V was shortened by 3 bases and J by 2 bases, with 2 bases between the two germline ends. CDR3 residues: CASSFTYEQYF. As DNA, the CDR3 is TGTGCCAGCAGCTTCACCTACGAGCAGTACTTC.

The chain joins TRBV15 to TRBJ1-4; D is unclear. V dropped 1 base and J dropped 5 bases, with 8 bases sitting between them. Germline lookup yields CDR1 LNHNV and CDR2 YYDKDF (reference sequence). This CDR3 is built from 14 residues. CDR3 in amino acids: CATSRVPENEKLFF. CDR3 DNA sequence: TGTGCCACCAGCAGAGTCCCAGAGAATGAAAAACTGTTTTTT. The whole variable domain, filled in from reference TRBV15 and TRBJ1-4, reads DAMVIQNPRYQVTQFGKPVTLSCSQTLNHNVMYWYQQKSSQAPKLLFHYYDKDFNNEADTPDNFQSRRPNTSFCFLDIRSPGLGDTAMYLCATSRVPENEKLFFGSGTQLSVL.

The chain uses TRBV11-2 and TRBJ2-5; D gene uncertain. The germline V gene encodes CDR1 SGHAT and CDR2 FQNNGV. The CDR3 is made up of 13 amino acids. Deletions cut 6 bases from V and 3 bases from J, with 11 bases between. CDR3 protein: CASSVTREETQYF. CDR3 DNA sequence: TGTGCCAGCAGTGTTACACGGGAAGAGACCCAGTACTTC. Full variable domain (rest looked up from reference TRBV11-2 and TRBJ2-5): EAGVAQSPRYKIIEKRQSVAFWCNPISGHATLYWYQQILGQGPKLLIQFQNNGVVDDSQLPKDRFSAERLKGVDSTLKIQPAKLEDSAVYLCASSVTREETQYFGPGTRLLVL.

This clonotype was counted at least ten times. The rearrangement links TRBV7-9 to TRBJ2-1; 11 nucleotides line up with TRBD2. The CDR3 loop spans 15 amino acids. The junction had 5 bases not matched to a gene; V was cut back by 5 bases and J by 5 bases. Germline values: CDR1 SEHNR, CDR2 FQNEAQ (reference sequence). In DNA form, the CDR3 reads TGTGCCAGCAGCGCTAGCGGGAGGCCAAACAATGAGCAGTTCTTC. Encoded protein: CASSASGRPNNEQFF.

V gene TRBV20-1 combines with J gene TRBJ2-4, with a weak D call TRBD1 (6 bases). Trimming left V 6 bases short and J 1 base short, with 16 bases between. The germline CDR1 and CDR2 sequences are DFQATT and SNEGSKA (reference sequence). This CDR3 is built from 15 residues. The CDR3 spells CSARTPGAAKNIQYF. The CDR3 DNA reads TGCAGTGCCCGTACCCCAGGGGCCGCCAAAAACATTCAGTACTTC.

V usage is TRBV20-1 and J usage is TRBJ2-3; the match to TRBD2 covers 10 bases. Trimming at V came to 0 bases and at J to 8 bases, leaving 11 bases not matched to a gene. The CDR3 runs 16 residues. Germline-derived CDR1 and CDR2 are DFQATT and SNEGSKA (reference sequence). The chain's CDR3 is CSARDLGSGRAGTQYF. CDR3 coding DNA: TGCAGTGCTAGAGATTTGGGGAGCGGGAGGGCCGGTACGCAGTATTTT.

This clonotype turned up a few times. For the CDR3, the DNA is TGTGCCAGCAACGAACTAGCGGGGGGTCGCGATACGCAGTATTTT. Translating it yields CASNELAGGRDTQYF. The V gene is TRBV6-2 or TRBV6-3, the J gene TRBJ2-3, with TRBD2 matching 12 bases. Looked up from germline, CDR1 is MNHEY and CDR2 is SVGEGT. Unmatched junction bases numbered 8, after V lost 7 bases and J lost 6 bases. CDR3 length: 15 amino acids.

This clonotype has just one count. The rearrangement links TRBV9 to TRBJ2-7; 7 positions match TRBD1. The junction had 6 bases not matched to a gene; V was cut back by 1 base and J by 2 bases. Germline CDR1 reads SGDLS; CDR2 reads YYNGEE. The CDR3 sequence is 15 residues long. Here the CDR3 reads CASSVTAGGTYEQYF. The CDR3 DNA follows: TGTGCCAGCAGCGTAACGGCAGGGGGTACCTACGAGCAGTACTTC.

DNA for the CDR3: TGTGCCAGCAGCCAAGCGTTAGGCCGGGGTGCGACTCAGTACTTC. Its translation: CASSQALGRGATQYF. The chain has TRBV3-1 and TRBJ2-4, with D possibly matching TRBD2 (5 bases). CDR3 length equals 15 residues. CDR1 and CDR2 (germline): LGHDT, YNNKEL (reference sequence). The V and J ends lost 1 base and 12 bases respectively, with 19 bases between them. The variable domain in full, with the rest retrieved from reference TRBV3-1 and TRBJ2-4, is DTAVSQTPKYLVTQMGNDKSIKCEQNLGHDTMYWYKQDSKKFLKIMFSYNNKELIINETVPNRFSPKSPDKAHLNLHINSLELGDSAVYFCASSQALGRGATQYFGAGTRLSVL.

This clonotype was observed a few times. This chain joins TRBV7-3 and TRBJ2-1; either TRBD1 or TRBD2 may fit D (5 bases each). The CDR3 extends over 16 amino acids. Per germline, CDR1 SGHTA and CDR2 FQGTGA. Trimming cost V 3 bases and J 9 bases, with 21 bases left between them. In DNA, the CDR3 is TGTGCCAGCAGCTTTTCTACCGGGACCAGCCGGGGTGAGCAGTTCTTC. It encodes CASSFSTGTSRGEQFF. The variable domain in full, with the rest retrieved from reference TRBV7-3 and TRBJ2-1, is GAGVSQTPSNKVTEKGKYVELRCDPISGHTALYWYRQSLGQGPEFLIYFQGTGAADDSGLPNDRFFAVRPEGSVSTLKIQRTERGDSAVYLCASSFSTGTSRGEQFFGPGTRLTVL.

Turning to this clonotype: It may be a read error: a sequence one base away is much more abundant. The chain employs TRBV12-3 or TRBV12-4 and TRBJ2-3; D is undetermined. The CDR3 has 13 residues. Written as DNA, the CDR3 is TGTGTCAGCAGTCCGGGTCGCACAGATACGCAGTATTTT. Encoded protein: CVSSPGRTDTQYF.

This chain joins TRBV11-2 and TRBJ1-2; D is unclear. Between the trimmed V and J ends, which lost 0 bases and 0 bases, there was a span of 8 bases. The CDR3 runs to 15 residues. CDR1 and CDR2 from the germline V gene are SGHAT and FQNNGV. CDR3 nucleotide sequence: TGTGCCAGCAGCTTAGATGCAGACTCTAACTATGGCTACACCTTC. It codes for CASSLDADSNYGYTF. The whole variable domain, filled in from reference TRBV11-2 and TRBJ1-2, reads EAGVAQSPRYKIIEKRQSVAFWCNPISGHATLYWYQQILGQGPKLLIQFQNNGVVDDSQLPKDRFSAERLKGVDSTLKIQPAKLEDSAVYLCASSLDADSNYGYTFGSGTRLTVV.

The chain recombines TRBV25-1 with TRBJ1-2; 10 positions agree with TRBD1. V shed 5 bases and J 7 bases; nucleotides not matched to a gene: 7. Germline-derived CDR1 and CDR2 are MGHDK and SYGVNS. The CDR3 has 14 residues. In DNA form, the CDR3 reads TGTGCCAGCAGTCCGGGACAGGGGAATCGTGGCTACACCTTC. Translating it yields CASSPGQGNRGYTF.

As for this clonotype: Lacking the conserved final phenylalanine or tryptophan, this CDR3 likely reflects a read error. This rearrangement joins TRBV7-2 to TRBJ2-1; D unresolved. The CDR3 sequence is 14 residues long. Germline CDR1 and CDR2: SGHTA and FQGNSA. Trimming removed 3 bases from V and 0 bases from J, with 6 bases in between. The CDR3 loop reads CASSLDGSYNEQFI. As DNA, the CDR3 is TGTGCCAGCAGCTTGGACGGCTCCTACAATGAGCAGTTCATC.